The 12 T cell receptor beta chains reported below all come from one sample, sequenced in a study of blood T cell repertoires in COVID-19 (dated by TCRdb to the early 2020s). Library creation used the immunoSEQ multiplex PCR assay. The clones in this table, taken by TCRdb from immuneACCESS, are in-frame only. Not every clone is retained; where verified, under half of the shortfall comes from an unresolved V gene, and the cause of the rest is unknown. In all, the sample holds nearly 350,000 clones, and roughly 87% of those were seen once. The top ten clones comprise more than 0.9% of the sample. Sequenced material: PBMCs or T cells enriched from blood (not recorded which). The source of these receptors is a young woman who had recovered from COVID-19.

This chain uses TRBV18 with TRBJ1-5, with D possibly being TRBD1 (6 bases). Trimming shortened V by 4 bases and J by 2 bases, and 15 bases separated the two germline ends. The length of the CDR3 is 16 residues. Germline V gives CDR1 KGHSH, CDR2 LQKENI. The CDR3 protein is CASSLNREGGNQPQHF. Here the CDR3 DNA reads TGTGCCAGCTCACTTAACAGGGAAGGGGGCAATCAGCCCCAGCATTTT.

The chain is built from TRBV19 and TRBJ1-4, with D unclear. The CDR3 is 15 amino acids. Germline CDR1 is LNHDA and CDR2 is SQIVND (reference sequence). Trimming took 5 bases from V and 4 from J, leaving 14 bases between them. The CDR3 DNA reads TGTGCCAGTAGTGTCAACCGGGTCTTTAATGAAAAACTGTTTTTT. Amino acid sequence: CASSVNRVFNEKLFF.

The chain couples TRBV4-3 to TRBJ1-6, with D unclear. In germline, CDR1 is LGHNA, CDR2 YSLEER. The CDR3 runs to 15 residues. V was pared by 0 bases and J by 8 bases, with 11 bases between. The chain's CDR3 is CASSQDRGVDSPLHF. The CDR3, as DNA: TGCGCCAGCAGCCAAGATCGAGGAGTGGATTCACCCCTCCACTTT.

This clone was counted once. The chain is built from TRBV27 and TRBJ2-2, with D perhaps TRBD2 (5 bases). This CDR3 is built from 20 residues. The germline CDR1 and CDR2 sequences are MNHEY and SMNVEV (reference sequence). V was clipped by 4 bases and J by 6 bases, with 30 bases between them. The CDR3 sequence is CASSSEPPRPTRPKAGELFF. CDR3 in DNA: TGTGCCAGCAGTTCCGAGCCCCCTAGGCCCACTAGGCCGAAAGCCGGGGAGCTGTTTTTT.

This chain links TRBV18 with TRBJ1-1; the match to TRBD1 covers 7 bases. This CDR3 spans 16 amino acids. V lost 8 bases and J lost 4; bases outside the gene matches: 16. Germline assignment: CDR1 KGHSH and CDR2 LQKENI. CDR3 sequence reads: CASAPLALQGRTEAFF. In DNA form, the CDR3 reads TGTGCCAGCGCCCCTTTGGCCTTACAGGGGCGCACTGAAGCTTTCTTT.

The gene calls are TRBV2 and TRBJ1-5; D unresolved. Trimming took 6 bases from V and 4 from J, leaving 10 bases between them. CDR1 is SNHLY and CDR2 is FYNNEI in the germline V gene. The CDR3 is made up of 13 amino acids. CDR3 loop: CASSGEKNQPQHF. The CDR3, as DNA: TGTGCCAGCAGCGGAGAGAAAAATCAGCCCCAGCATTTT. Full variable domain (remainder filled in from reference TRBV2 and TRBJ1-5): EPEVTQTPSHQVTQMGQEVILRCVPISNHLYFYWYRQILGQKVEFLVSFYNNEISEKSEIFDDQFSVERPDGSNFTLKIRSTKLEDSAMYFCASSGEKNQPQHFGDGTRLSIL.

The chain carries TRBV5-1 and TRBJ2-7; TRBD2 agrees at 13 bases. The germline V gene encodes CDR1 SGHRS and CDR2 YFSETQ. The ends lost 4 bases at V and 7 bases at J; junction bases unmatched: 11. The CDR3 covers 16 residues. The CDR3 region has the DNA TGCGCCAGCAGCAGGACTAGCGGGGGCGCGGGAGTTGAGCAGTACTTC. As protein: CASSRTSGGAGVEQYF.

The chain has TRBV4-1 and TRBJ1-4, with TRBD1 as a possible D gene (5 bases). The germline V gene has CDR1 MGHRA and CDR2 YSYEKL. Trimming stripped 3 bases from V and 0 bases from J, with 14 bases between. The CDR3 sequence is 17 residues long. The CDR3 loop reads CASSHLWAGPTNEKLFF. For the CDR3, the DNA is TGCGCCAGCAGCCACCTCTGGGCAGGGCCAACTAATGAAAAACTGTTTTTT.

The chain has TRBV28 and TRBJ2-5, with TRBD1 identical over 8 bases. The CDR3 is made up of 13 amino acids. V dropped 5 bases and J dropped 3; count of bases not matched to a gene: 2. Germline V lookup: CDR1 MDHEN, CDR2 SYDVKM. The CDR3 DNA sequence: TGTGCCAGCAGTAGGGACAGGAAAGAGACCCAGTACTTC. This codes for CASSRDRKETQYF.

The genes are TRBV11-3 and TRBJ2-7; maybe TRBD2 (5 bases). The CDR3 has 16 amino acids. CDR1 is SGHNT and CDR2 is YENEEA in the germline V gene. Deletions cut 1 base from V and 3 bases from J, with 16 bases between. This chain's CDR3 is CASSLGPPGSGYEQYF. For the CDR3, the DNA is TGTGCCAGCAGCTTAGGGCCCCCGGGGTCGGGCTACGAGCAGTACTTC.

V and J are TRBV11-2 and TRBJ2-4, with 13 bases identical to TRBD2. J gave up 2 bases and V 5 bases, and 6 bases lay outside the gene matches. Germline lookup yields CDR1 SGHAT and CDR2 FQNNGV. This CDR3 is built from 17 residues. The CDR3 here is CASSPRTSGGTKNIQYF. The CDR3 DNA sequence: TGTGCCAGCAGCCCGAGGACTAGCGGGGGAACCAAAAACATTCAGTACTTC.

This clone was recorded only once. The chain is built from TRBV2 and TRBJ2-1, with a weak D call TRBD1 (5 bases). From germline, CDR1 is SNHLY and CDR2 FYNNEI. Trimming removed 3 bases at V and 2 bases at J, with 11 bases between. The CDR3 covers 15 residues. CDR3 coding DNA: TGTGCCAGCAGTGATCACAGGAAAACCTACAATGAGCAGTTCTTC. Protein product: CASSDHRKTYNEQFF.